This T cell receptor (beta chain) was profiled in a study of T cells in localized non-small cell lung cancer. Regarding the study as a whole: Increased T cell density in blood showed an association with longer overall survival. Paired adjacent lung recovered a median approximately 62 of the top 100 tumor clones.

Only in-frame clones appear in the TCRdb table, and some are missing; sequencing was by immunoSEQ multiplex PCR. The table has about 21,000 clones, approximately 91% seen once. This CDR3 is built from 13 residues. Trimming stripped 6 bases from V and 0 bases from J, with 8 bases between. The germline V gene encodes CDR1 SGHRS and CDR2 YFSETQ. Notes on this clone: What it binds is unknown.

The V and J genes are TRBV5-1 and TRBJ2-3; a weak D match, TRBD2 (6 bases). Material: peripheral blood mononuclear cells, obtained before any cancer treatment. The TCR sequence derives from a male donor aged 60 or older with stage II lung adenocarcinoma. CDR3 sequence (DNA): TGCGCCAGCAAACGGGAGAGCACAGATACGCAGTATTTT. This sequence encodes CASKRESTDTQYF. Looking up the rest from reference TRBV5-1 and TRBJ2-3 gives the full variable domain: KAGVTQTPRYLIKTRGQQVTLSCSPISGHRSVSWYQQTPGQGLQFLFEYFSETQRNKGNFPGRFSGRQFSNSRSEMNVSTLELGDSALYLCASKRESTDTQYFGPGTRLTVL.